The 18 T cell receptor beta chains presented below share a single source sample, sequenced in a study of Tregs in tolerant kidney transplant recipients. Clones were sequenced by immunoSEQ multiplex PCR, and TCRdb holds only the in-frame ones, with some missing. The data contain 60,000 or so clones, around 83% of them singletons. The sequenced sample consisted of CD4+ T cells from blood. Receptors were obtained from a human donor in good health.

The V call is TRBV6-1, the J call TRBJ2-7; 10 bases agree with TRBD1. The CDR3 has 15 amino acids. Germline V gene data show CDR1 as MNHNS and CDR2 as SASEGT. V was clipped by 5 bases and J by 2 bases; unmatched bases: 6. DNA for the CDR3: TGTGCCAGCAGTCCGGCCGGGACAGGGGCCTACGAGCAGTACTTC. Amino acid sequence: CASSPAGTGAYEQYF.

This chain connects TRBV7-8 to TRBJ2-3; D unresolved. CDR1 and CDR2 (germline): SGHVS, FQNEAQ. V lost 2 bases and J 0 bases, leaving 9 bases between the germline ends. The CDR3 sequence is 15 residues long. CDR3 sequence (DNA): TGTGCCAGCAGCTTAATGCGGCAAAGCACAGATACGCAGTATTTT. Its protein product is CASSLMRQSTDTQYF.

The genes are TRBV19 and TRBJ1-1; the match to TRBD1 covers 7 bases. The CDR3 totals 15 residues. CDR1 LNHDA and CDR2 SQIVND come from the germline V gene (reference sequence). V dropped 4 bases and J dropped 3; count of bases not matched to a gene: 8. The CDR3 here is CASSRKDTGDTEAFF. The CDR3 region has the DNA TGTGCCAGTAGTAGGAAGGATACAGGGGACACTGAAGCTTTCTTT.

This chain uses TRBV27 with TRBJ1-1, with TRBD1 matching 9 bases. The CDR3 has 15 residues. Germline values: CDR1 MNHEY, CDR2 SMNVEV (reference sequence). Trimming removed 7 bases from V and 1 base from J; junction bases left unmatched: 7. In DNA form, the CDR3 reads TGTGCCAGCAAACCAACAGGGGGCCCGAACACTGAAGCTTTCTTT. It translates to CASKPTGGPNTEAFF.

The CDR3 bases are TGTGCCAGCAGTCGCCAGGGTGGAGCGACAGATACGCAGTATTTT. This encodes CASSRQGGATDTQYF. The chain recombines TRBV6-5 with TRBJ2-3; D might be TRBD1 (5 bases). The CDR3 has 15 residues. From germline, CDR1 is MNHEY and CDR2 SVGAGI. V gave up 5 bases and J gave up 3 bases, with 15 bases separating them.

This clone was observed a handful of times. The CDR3 here is CASSPLKVPEAFF. CDR3 DNA: TGTGCCAGCAGCCCCCTAAAGGTCCCTGAAGCTTTCTTT. V and J are TRBV5-6 and TRBJ1-1, with D unclear. The CDR3 is 13 residues long. Per the germline V gene, CDR1 is SGHDT and CDR2 is YYEEEE. V lost 4 bases, J lost 6 bases, and 13 bases lay in between.

The CDR3 loop is CASSEDLSGNTIYF. DNA for the CDR3: TGTGCCAGCAGTGAAGACCTATCTGGAAACACCATATATTTT. V gene TRBV2 combines with J gene TRBJ1-3, with unresolved D. V lost 1 base to trimming and J lost 1 base, with 5 bases between them. This CDR3 comprises 14 residues. Germline loops: CDR1 SNHLY, CDR2 FYNNEI.

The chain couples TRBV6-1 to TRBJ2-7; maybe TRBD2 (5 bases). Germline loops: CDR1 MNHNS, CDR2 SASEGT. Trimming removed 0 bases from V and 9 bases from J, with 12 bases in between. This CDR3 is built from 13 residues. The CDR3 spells CASSEAGDAGQYF. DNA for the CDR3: TGTGCCAGCAGTGAAGCCGGCGACGCGGGGCAGTACTTC.

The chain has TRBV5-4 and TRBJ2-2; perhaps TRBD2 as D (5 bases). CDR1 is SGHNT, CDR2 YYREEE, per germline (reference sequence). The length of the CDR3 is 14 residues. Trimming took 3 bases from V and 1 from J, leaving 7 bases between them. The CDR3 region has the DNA TGTGCCAGCAGCTGGGCGGGGAACACCGGGGAGCTGTTTTTT. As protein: CASSWAGNTGELFF.

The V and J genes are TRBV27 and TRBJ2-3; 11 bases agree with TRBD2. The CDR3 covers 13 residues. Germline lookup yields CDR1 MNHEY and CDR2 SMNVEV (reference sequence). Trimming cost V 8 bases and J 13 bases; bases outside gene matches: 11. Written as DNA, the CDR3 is TGTGCCAGCGGGGAGCTAGCGGGAGGCGGGGAGTATTTT. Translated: CASGELAGGGEYF.

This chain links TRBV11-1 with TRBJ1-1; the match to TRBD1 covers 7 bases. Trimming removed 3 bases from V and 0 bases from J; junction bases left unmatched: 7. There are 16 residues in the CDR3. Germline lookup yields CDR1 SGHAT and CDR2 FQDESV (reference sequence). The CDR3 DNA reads TGTGCCAGCAGCTTCTCGGACAGGCGTATGAACACTGAAGCTTTCTTT. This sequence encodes CASSFSDRRMNTEAFF.

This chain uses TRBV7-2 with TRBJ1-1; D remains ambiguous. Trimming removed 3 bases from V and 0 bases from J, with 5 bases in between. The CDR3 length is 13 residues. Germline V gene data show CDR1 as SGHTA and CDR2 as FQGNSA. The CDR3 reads CASSLSVNTEAFF. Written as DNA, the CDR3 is TGTGCCAGCAGCTTGTCGGTGAACACTGAAGCTTTCTTT.

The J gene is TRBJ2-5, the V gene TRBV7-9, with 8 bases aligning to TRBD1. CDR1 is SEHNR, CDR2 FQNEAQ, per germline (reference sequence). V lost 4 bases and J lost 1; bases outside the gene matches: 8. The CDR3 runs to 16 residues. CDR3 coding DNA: TGTGCCAGCAGCTCGCGGACAGGGTGGGGCCAAGAGACCCAGTACTTC. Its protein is CASSSRTGWGQETQYF.

The CDR3 spells CASSIRNMNTEAFF. As DNA, the CDR3 is TGTGCCAGTAGTATTCGCAATATGAACACTGAAGCTTTCTTT. The V and J genes are TRBV19 and TRBJ1-1; D call uncertain. V lost 3 bases to trimming and J lost 0 bases, with 8 bases between them. The CDR3 extends over 14 amino acids. Germline V lookup: CDR1 LNHDA, CDR2 SQIVND (reference sequence).

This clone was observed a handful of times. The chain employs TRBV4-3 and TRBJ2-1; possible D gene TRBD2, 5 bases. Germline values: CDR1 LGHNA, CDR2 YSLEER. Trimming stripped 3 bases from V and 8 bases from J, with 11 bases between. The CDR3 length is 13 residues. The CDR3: CASSHLLEDEQFF. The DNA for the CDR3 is TGCGCCAGCAGCCATTTACTAGAAGATGAGCAGTTCTTC.

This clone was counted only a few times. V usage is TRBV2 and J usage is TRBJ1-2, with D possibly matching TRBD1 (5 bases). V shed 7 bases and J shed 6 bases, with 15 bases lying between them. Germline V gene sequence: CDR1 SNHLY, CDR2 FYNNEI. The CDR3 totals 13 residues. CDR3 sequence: CASKPGVVNGYTF. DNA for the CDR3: TGTGCCAGCAAACCGGGGGTAGTCAATGGCTACACCTTC.

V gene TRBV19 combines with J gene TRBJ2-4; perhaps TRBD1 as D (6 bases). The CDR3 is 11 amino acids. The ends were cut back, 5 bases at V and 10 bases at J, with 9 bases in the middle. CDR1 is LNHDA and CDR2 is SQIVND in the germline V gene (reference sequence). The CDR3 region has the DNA TGTGCCAGTAGTGGCAGGGGAATTCAGTACTTC. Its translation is CASSGRGIQYF.

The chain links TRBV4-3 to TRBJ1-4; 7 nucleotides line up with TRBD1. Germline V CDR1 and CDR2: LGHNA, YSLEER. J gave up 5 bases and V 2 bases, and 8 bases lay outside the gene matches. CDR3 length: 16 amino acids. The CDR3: CASSQLGGQVNEKLFF. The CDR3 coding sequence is TGCGCCAGCAGCCAATTAGGAGGACAGGTGAATGAAAAACTGTTTTTT.